The 5 T cell receptor beta chains reported below all come from one sample, sequenced in a study of blood T cells in healthy people across ages. Then a second PCR, running roughly 6 to 12 cycles, was carried out with a sample-barcoded 5' primer and a J-beta primer mix. TCRdb re-called the 5' RACE reads through MiXCR, storing one row per CDR3 protein. The profile shows hundreds of thousands of distinct CDR3 sequences, about 30% of them singletons. Sample: blood. These receptors were taken from a woman aged 80 or older in good health.

This clonotype was detected a few times. The CDR3 nucleotides read TGTGCCAGCAGCCCCCTAAGCTGGGAGCAGTACTTC. This codes for CASSPLSWEQYF. The V call is TRBV7-9, the J call TRBJ2-5; a weak D match, TRBD2 (5 bases). The length of the CDR3 is 12 residues. Germline V lookup: CDR1 SEHNR, CDR2 FQNEAQ (reference sequence). Between the trimmed V and J ends, which lost 5 bases and 11 bases, there was a span of 15 bases.

This clonotype was detected a few times. V usage is TRBV27 and J usage is TRBJ2-3, with 7 bases lining up with TRBD1. The CDR3 loop spans 17 amino acids. The V gene's germline CDR1 is MNHEY and CDR2 SMNVEV (reference sequence). Trimming took 6 bases from V and 0 from J; bases not matched to a gene: 12. CDR3 region: CASSLIRGGWSTDTQYF. CDR3 sequence (DNA): TGTGCCAGCAGCCTGATTCGAGGGGGCTGGAGCACAGATACGCAGTATTTT.

This chain joins TRBV20-1 and TRBJ2-5; 10 bases are a match to TRBD1. Germline-derived CDR1 and CDR2 are DFQATT and SNEGSKA (reference sequence). This CDR3 is 13 amino acids long. J gave up 11 bases and V 5 bases, and 11 bases lay outside the gene matches. DNA for the CDR3: TGCAGTGCTCGCCGGGACAGGGGCGGAGAGCAGTACTTC. It encodes CSARRDRGGEQYF.

Regarding this clonotype: This sequence may be a read error, since a much larger clone differs from it by one base. The conserved phenylalanine or tryptophan normally closing the CDR3 is absent here, so this likely arose from a read error. The chain joins TRBV6-2 or TRBV6-3 to TRBJ2-5, with D possibly being TRBD2 (5 bases). The CDR3 loop spans 13 amino acids. V lost 7 bases to trimming and J lost 5 bases, with 14 bases between them. Germline CDR1 is MNHEY and CDR2 is SVGEGT. The CDR3 region has the DNA TGTGCCAGCAACACGGACTTGAGGGAGACCCAGTACTTA. This encodes CASNTDLRETQYL.

The rearrangement links TRBV29-1 to TRBJ2-1; D is possibly TRBD2 (7 bases). This CDR3 contains 14 residues. V was shortened by 2 bases and J by 7 bases, with 15 bases between the two germline ends. Germline loops: CDR1 SQVTM, CDR2 ANQGSEA. In DNA, the CDR3 is TGCAGCGTTGAAAATCAGGCGGGGGCTAATGAGCAGTTCTTC. Translation: CSVENQAGANEQFF.